What follows is one TCR beta chain and its context. Its antigen is undetermined. This record belongs to a study of T cell repertoires in cytomegalovirus infection. Study at large: Epitope selection comprised recently identified HLA-C-restricted CMV epitopes and well-studied HLA-B-restricted CMV epitopes. Shared public TCR beta signatures pointed to both CMV infection and a matching HLA type. Study-wide points: Within the response measured ex vivo, HLA-C-restricted CMV-specific TCR beta clonotypes were dominant.

CDR1 is MNHEY, CDR2 SVGAGI, per germline. The CDR3 length is 15 residues. The V end was cut by 2 bases, the J end by 5 bases, with 14 bases between. One entry per CDR3 protein results from TCRdb running MiXCR on the reads. The top ten hold approximately 13% of the sample, which has 650,000 to 900,000 distinct CDR3 sequences, about 30% seen once. The clonotype comes from a human donor in good health (CMV status not recorded). Some clones in this sample may be carry-over from other donors' samples. The sample in question was cultured CD8+ T cells from PBMCs, obtained from culture after CMV antigen stimulation. This chain connects TRBV6-5 to TRBJ2-3; weak D call: TRBD2 (7 bases). The DNA of the CDR3 is TGTGCCAGCAGTTACGCGGGGGCCACCGGAGATACGCAGTATTTT. Its translation is CASSYAGATGDTQYF.